These 30 T cell receptor beta chains originate from one sample sequenced in a study of blood T cell repertoires in COVID-19. The method was immunoSEQ multiplex PCR; TCRdb's version includes in-frame clones alone and lacks a portion of them. The data hold approximately 300,000 clones, with more than 70% observed a single time. The sequencing sample was made of peripheral blood. These receptors were obtained from a woman aged 45-59 years with acute or convalescent COVID-19.

The chain carries TRBV6-6 and TRBJ1-1, with TRBD1 matching 7 bases. V shed 6 bases and J 11 bases; nucleotides not matched to a gene: 15. There are 14 residues in the CDR3. Germline-derived CDR1 and CDR2 are MNHNY and SVGAGI (reference sequence). CDR3 loop: CASSGRDRPVLAFF. CDR3 sequence (DNA): TGTGCCAGCAGCGGGCGGGACAGACCTGTTTTGGCTTTCTTT.

This clone was found once. V is TRBV6-5 and J is TRBJ1-5, with TRBD1 matching over 9 bases. V was pared by 2 bases and J by 6 bases, with 5 bases of the junction left unmatched. Germline V gene sequence: CDR1 MNHEY, CDR2 SVGAGI. The CDR3 runs to 15 residues. CDR3 protein: CASSYAQGARQPQHF. DNA of the CDR3: TGTGCCAGCAGTTACGCACAGGGGGCCCGTCAGCCCCAGCATTTT.

The chain is built from TRBV6-5 and TRBJ2-1; 7 nucleotides match TRBD2. The length of the CDR3 is 13 residues. Trimming removed 5 bases from V and 10 bases from J; junction bases left unmatched: 8. Per the germline V gene, CDR1 is MNHEY and CDR2 is SVGAGI. DNA for the CDR3: TGTGCCAGCAGTCGAATGCGGGGGTGGGAGCAGTTCTTC. As protein: CASSRMRGWEQFF.

The gene calls are TRBV2 and TRBJ1-1, with D perhaps matching TRBD1 (6 bases). Germline values: CDR1 SNHLY, CDR2 FYNNEI. Deletions cut 7 bases from V and 0 bases from J, with 9 bases between. The CDR3 has 13 amino acids. The CDR3 spells CASNREMNTEAFF. In DNA form, the CDR3 reads TGTGCCAGCAACAGGGAAATGAACACTGAAGCTTTCTTT.

J is TRBJ1-1 and V is TRBV18; TRBD1 might be the D (5 bases). The CDR3 spans 13 residues. V lost 3 bases to trimming and J lost 8 bases, with 13 bases between them. In germline, CDR1 is KGHSH, CDR2 LQKENI. The CDR3 loop reads CASSPARDSEAFF. The DNA of the CDR3 is TGTGCCAGCTCACCGGCCCGGGACTCCGAAGCTTTCTTT.

The chain employs TRBV5-4 and TRBJ1-1, with unresolved D. CDR1 is SGHNT, CDR2 YYREEE, per germline (reference sequence). This CDR3 is built from 15 residues. V shed 0 bases and J shed 4 bases, with 13 bases lying between them. CDR3 in DNA: TGTGCCAGCAGCTTGGCCCAAGCGGGTAGCACTGAAGCTTTCTTT. Protein sequence: CASSLAQAGSTEAFF.

The gene calls are TRBV19 and TRBJ2-1, with TRBD2 as a possible D gene (6 bases). The CDR3 totals 16 residues. CDR1 and CDR2 from the germline V gene are LNHDA and SQIVND (reference sequence). With 7 bases removed from V and 7 bases from J, the gap between germline ends came to 23 bases. CDR3 nucleotides: TGTGCCAGTACCGGGTCAGCGGAGGGAGAGGGAAATGAGCAGTTCTTC. Translating it yields CASTGSAEGEGNEQFF.

Only one count was recorded for this clone. This chain uses TRBV3-1 (or the pseudogene TRBV3-2) with TRBJ1-3; D is undetermined. Germline V lookup: CDR1 LGHDT, CDR2 YNNKEL (reference sequence). The CDR3 totals 12 residues. V was clipped by 4 bases and J by 6 bases, with 7 bases between them. The CDR3 is CASSLLLNTIYF. As DNA, the CDR3 is TGTGCCAGCAGCCTTCTCCTAAACACCATATATTTT.

CDR3 in amino acids: CASSGIGQGASTDTQYF. The CDR3 DNA reads TGTGCCAGTAGTGGAATCGGACAGGGGGCTAGCACAGATACGCAGTATTTT. The chain has TRBV19 and TRBJ2-3; 11 nucleotides agree with TRBD1. Germline V gene sequence: CDR1 LNHDA, CDR2 SQIVND (reference sequence). This CDR3 has 17 amino acids. Trimming at V came to 5 bases and at J to 0 bases, leaving 7 bases not matched to a gene.

The chain uses TRBV25-1 and TRBJ1-1; the match to TRBD1 covers 8 bases. The CDR3 spans 16 residues. CDR1 is MGHDK, CDR2 SYGVNS, per germline. The trim removed 0 bases at V and 1 base at J, leaving 4 bases unmatched. CDR3 bases: TGTGCCAGCAGTGAATACGCAGGGGGCAGGAACACTGAAGCTTTCTTT. Its protein is CASSEYAGGRNTEAFF.

The chain combines TRBV7-2 with TRBJ2-3; TRBD2 matches at 14 bases. Losses at the gene ends were 5 bases for V and 4 bases for J; bases not matched to a gene: 8. The germline CDR1 and CDR2 sequences are SGHTA and FQGNSA. The CDR3 runs 17 residues. The CDR3 DNA is TGTGCCAGCAGCCCCCCCGGACTAGCGGGAGGTTCAGATACGCAGTATTTT. This codes for CASSPPGLAGGSDTQYF.

V and J are TRBV19 and TRBJ1-5; 11 bases align to TRBD1. This CDR3 spans 17 amino acids. The J segment lost 0 bases and the V segment lost 10 bases, leaving 11 bases of the junction unmatched. Germline CDR1 and CDR2: LNHDA and SQIVND (reference sequence). For the CDR3, the DNA is TGTGCCACCCGGACAGGGGGCGAAGGATATAGCAATCAGCCCCAGCATTTT. Protein product: CATRTGGEGYSNQPQHF. Full variable domain (outside the CDR3, taken from reference TRBV19 and TRBJ1-5): DGGITQSPKYLFRKEGQNVTLSCEQNLNHDAMYWYRQDPGQGLRLIYYSQIVNDFQKGDIAEGYSVSREKKESFPLTVTSAQKNPTAFYLCATRTGGEGYSNQPQHFGDGTRLSIL.

This clone came up a few times. This sequence joins TRBV3-1 (or the pseudogene TRBV3-2) and TRBJ2-1; possible D gene TRBD2, 6 bases. CDR3 length: 16 residues. Deletions cut 2 bases from V and 5 bases from J, with 16 bases between. The V gene's germline CDR1 is LGHDT and CDR2 YNNKEL (reference sequence). CDR3 protein: CASSQSMAGTHNEQFF. CDR3 nucleotide sequence: TGTGCCAGCAGCCAATCGATGGCGGGGACCCACAATGAGCAGTTCTTC.

The V and J genes are TRBV3-1 (or the pseudogene TRBV3-2) and TRBJ1-3; D might be TRBD1 (5 bases). The germline CDR1 and CDR2 sequences are LGHDT and YNNKEL (reference sequence). The CDR3 runs 15 residues. The V and J ends lost 3 bases and 1 base respectively, with 10 bases between them. The CDR3 loop is CASSQGGGSGNTIYF. CDR3 DNA sequence: TGTGCCAGCAGCCAGGGGGGGGGTTCTGGAAACACCATATATTTT.

The rearrangement links TRBV5-5 to TRBJ1-4; D might be TRBD1 (5 bases). Germline CDR1 reads SGHKS; CDR2 reads YYEKEE (reference sequence). The CDR3 has 15 residues. V gave up 6 bases and J gave up 4 bases, with 16 bases separating them. CDR3 sequence reads: CASTPEAGHNEKLFF. Written as DNA, the CDR3 is TGTGCCAGCACCCCCGAGGCAGGACATAATGAAAAACTGTTTTTT.

This rearrangement joins TRBV19 to TRBJ1-1; unclear D gene. V lost 3 bases and J 1 base, leaving 15 bases between the germline ends. Germline values: CDR1 LNHDA, CDR2 SQIVND (reference sequence). The CDR3 length is 16 residues. Here the CDR3 DNA reads TGTGCCAGTAGTATTGCCGGGTCGGTGGGGAACACTGAAGCTTTCTTT. This translates into CASSIAGSVGNTEAFF.

A single count supports this clone. The chain joins TRBV28 to TRBJ1-2, with a tentative D call TRBD1 (6 bases). CDR3 length: 13 residues. Trimming removed 5 bases from V and 4 bases from J, with 11 bases in between. The germline CDR1 and CDR2 sequences are MDHEN and SYDVKM. The DNA of the CDR3 is TGTGCCAGCAGTGCAGGGGTTTTCTATGGCTACACCTTC. Its translation is CASSAGVFYGYTF.

This clone was seen more than once but under ten times. The rearrangement joins TRBV6-5 to TRBJ1-1; 10 bases are a match to TRBD1. This CDR3 region has 14 residues. The V gene's germline CDR1 is MNHEY and CDR2 SVGAGI. V was pared by 0 bases and J by 10 bases, with 5 bases of the junction left unmatched. The CDR3 region has the DNA TGTGCCAGCAGTTACTCCGGGACAGGGGTTGCAGCTTTCTTT. It codes for CASSYSGTGVAAFF.

This chain connects TRBV7-2 to TRBJ2-7, with TRBD1 matching over 8 bases. CDR1 SGHTA and CDR2 FQGNSA come from the germline V gene. CDR3 length equals 14 residues. V shed 7 bases and J 5 bases; nucleotides not matched to a gene: 10. CDR3 DNA sequence: TGTGCCAGCAACCCGCGGACAGGGTTCCACGAGCAGTACTTC. Amino acid sequence: CASNPRTGFHEQYF.

The chain carries TRBV13 and TRBJ2-5; no clear D gene. CDR3 size: 13 residues. With 2 bases removed from V and 4 bases from J, the gap between germline ends came to 8 bases. Germline CDR1 PRHDT, CDR2 FYEKMQ (reference sequence). This chain's CDR3 is CASSLNLVETQYF. The DNA for the CDR3 is TGTGCCAGCAGCTTAAACTTGGTAGAGACCCAGTACTTC.

This clone was picked up one time. The chain has TRBV7-2 and TRBJ2-2; 9 bases agree with TRBD1. The CDR3 consists of 14 residues. Germline CDR1 and CDR2: SGHTA and FQGNSA. The J segment lost 4 bases and the V segment lost 6 bases, leaving 3 bases of the junction unmatched. In DNA form, the CDR3 reads TGTGCCAGCAGGAGACAGGGGGGCACCGGGGAGCTGTTTTTT. This sequence encodes CASRRQGGTGELFF.

V gene TRBV4-1 combines with J gene TRBJ1-2; 7 nucleotides align to TRBD1. Trimming cost V 4 bases and J 1 base; bases outside gene matches: 9. Germline V gene lookup returns CDR1 MGHRA and CDR2 YSYEKL. CDR3 length: 16 residues. CDR3: CASSREGTVVNYGYTF. DNA for the CDR3: TGCGCCAGCAGCCGCGAAGGGACAGTAGTTAACTATGGCTACACCTTC.

The chain recombines TRBV7-7 with TRBJ2-5; TRBD1 aligns across 11 bases. The germline V gene has CDR1 SSHAT and CDR2 FNYEAQ (reference sequence). The CDR3 has 15 residues. Losses at the gene ends were 6 bases for V and 5 bases for J; bases not matched to a gene: 8. The CDR3 loop reads CASSDGQGAGETQYF. The CDR3 DNA sequence: TGTGCCAGCAGTGACGGACAGGGGGCCGGGGAGACCCAGTACTTC.

The chain is built from TRBV7-2 and TRBJ1-2, with no clear D. Looked up from germline, CDR1 is SGHTA and CDR2 is FQGNSA. The CDR3 is made up of 13 amino acids. With 10 bases removed from V and 2 bases from J, the gap between germline ends came to 14 bases. As DNA, the CDR3 is TGTGCCACCGACGACGGACTGAACTATGGCTACACCTTC. It encodes CATDDGLNYGYTF.

This clone was picked up one time. The V and J genes are TRBV5-1 and TRBJ1-1; the D gene is possibly TRBD1 (5 bases). CDR1 is SGHRS and CDR2 is YFSETQ in the germline V gene. The CDR3 has 15 residues. Trimming took off 0 bases at V and 3 bases at J, with 12 bases between the two ends. The CDR3 sequence is CASSLETVRYTEAFF. CDR3 nucleotides: TGCGCCAGCAGCTTGGAGACAGTCAGGTACACTGAAGCTTTCTTT. Complete variable domain (other parts from reference TRBV5-1 and TRBJ1-1): KAGVTQTPRYLIKTRGQQVTLSCSPISGHRSVSWYQQTPGQGLQFLFEYFSETQRNKGNFPGRFSGRQFSNSRSEMNVSTLELGDSALYLCASSLETVRYTEAFFGQGTRLTVV.

The chain joins TRBV24-1 to TRBJ2-1; no clear D gene. Trimming took off 0 bases at V and 0 bases at J, with 8 bases between the two ends. The CDR3 contains 16 residues. The V gene's germline CDR1 is KGHDR and CDR2 SFDVKD. The CDR3, as DNA: TGTGCCACCAGTGATTTGAACCCGAGCTCCTACAATGAGCAGTTCTTC. It encodes CATSDLNPSSYNEQFF.

This sequence joins TRBV5-4 and TRBJ1-3, with D unclear. The CDR3 is 16 residues long. The germline gives CDR1 SGHNT, CDR2 YYREEE (reference sequence). V lost 0 bases and J lost 4, with 14 bases in between. This CDR3 reads CASSLGSLERGNTIYF. CDR3 sequence (DNA): TGTGCCAGCAGCTTGGGATCACTCGAGCGGGGAAACACCATATATTTT.

This sequence joins TRBV18 and TRBJ1-3; 7 bases map to TRBD1. CDR1 KGHSH and CDR2 LQKENI come from the germline V gene. This CDR3 is built from 16 residues. Trimming removed 3 bases from V and 0 bases from J; junction bases left unmatched: 5. The chain's CDR3 is CASSPGTANSGNTIYF. In DNA, the CDR3 is TGTGCCAGCTCACCCGGGACAGCGAACTCTGGAAACACCATATATTTT. The whole variable domain, filled in from reference TRBV18 and TRBJ1-3, reads NAGVMQNPRHLVRRRGQEARLRCSPMKGHSHVYWYRQLPEEGLKFMVYLQKENIIDESGMPKERFSAEFPKEGPSILRIQQVVRGDSAAYFCASSPGTANSGNTIYFGEGSWLTVV.

This clone was picked up one time. V and J are TRBV3-1 (or the pseudogene TRBV3-2) and TRBJ1-1; D is uncertain. This CDR3 comprises 12 residues. V gave up 2 bases and J gave up 4 bases, with 5 bases separating them. The V gene's germline CDR1 is LGHDT and CDR2 YNNKEL (reference sequence). This CDR3 is CASSQIATEAFF. The CDR3 coding sequence is TGTGCCAGCAGCCAAATAGCCACTGAAGCTTTCTTT.

The V gene is TRBV4-3, the J gene TRBJ1-2; TRBD1 matches at 7 bases. The CDR3 length is 14 residues. Germline CDR1 and CDR2: LGHNA and YSLEER. V dropped 4 bases and J dropped 8; count of bases not matched to a gene: 10. The CDR3 nucleotides are TGCGCCAGCAGCCTCACCTTACAGGGGAGCGGCTACACCTTC. This translates into CASSLTLQGSGYTF.